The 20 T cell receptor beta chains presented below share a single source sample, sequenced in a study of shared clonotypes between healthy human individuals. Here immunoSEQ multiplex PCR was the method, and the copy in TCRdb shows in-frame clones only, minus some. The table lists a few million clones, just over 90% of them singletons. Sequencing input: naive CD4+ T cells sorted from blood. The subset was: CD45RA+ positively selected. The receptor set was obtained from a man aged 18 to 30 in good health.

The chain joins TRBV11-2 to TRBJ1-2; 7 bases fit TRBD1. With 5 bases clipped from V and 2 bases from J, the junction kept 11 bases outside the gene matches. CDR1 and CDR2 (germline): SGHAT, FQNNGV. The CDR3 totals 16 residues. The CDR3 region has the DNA TGTGCCAGCAGCCGATCCCTTGGACAGGCGAACTATGGCTACACCTTC. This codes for CASSRSLGQANYGYTF.

The DNA for the CDR3 is TGTGCCATCAGTGAGTCTCCGCCTATAACGGGAGAGACCCAGTACTTC. It is translated as CAISESPPITGETQYF. This chain uses TRBV10-3 with TRBJ2-5; D is unresolved. With 0 bases removed from V and 4 bases from J, the gap between germline ends came to 15 bases. Germline loops: CDR1 ENHRY, CDR2 SYGVKD. This CDR3 spans 16 amino acids.

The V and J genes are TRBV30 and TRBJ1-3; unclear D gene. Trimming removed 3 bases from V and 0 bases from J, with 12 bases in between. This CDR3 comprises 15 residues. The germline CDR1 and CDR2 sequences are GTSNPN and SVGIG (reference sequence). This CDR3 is CAWREKGASGNTIYF. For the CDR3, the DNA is TGTGCCTGGAGGGAGAAGGGCGCCTCTGGAAACACCATATATTTT.

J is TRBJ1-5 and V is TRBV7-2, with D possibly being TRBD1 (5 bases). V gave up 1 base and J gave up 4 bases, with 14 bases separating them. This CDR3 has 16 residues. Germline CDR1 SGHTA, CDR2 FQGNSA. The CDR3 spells CASSLGPRTLNQPQHF. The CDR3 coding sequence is TGTGCCAGCAGCTTAGGCCCCAGGACACTTAATCAGCCCCAGCATTTT.

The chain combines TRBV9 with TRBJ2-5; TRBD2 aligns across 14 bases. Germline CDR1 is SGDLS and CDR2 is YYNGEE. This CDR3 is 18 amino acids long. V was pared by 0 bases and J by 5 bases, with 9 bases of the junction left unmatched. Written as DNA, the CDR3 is TGTGCCAGCAGCGTAGCTACGGTGACTAGCGGGAGGGCGGAGACCCAGTACTTC. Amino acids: CASSVATVTSGRAETQYF. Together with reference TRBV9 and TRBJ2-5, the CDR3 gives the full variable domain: DSGVTQTPKHLITATGQRVTLRCSPRSGDLSVYWYQQSLDQGLQFLIQYYNGEERAKGNILERFSAQQFPDLHSELNLSSLELGDSALYFCASSVATVTSGRAETQYFGPGTRLLVL.

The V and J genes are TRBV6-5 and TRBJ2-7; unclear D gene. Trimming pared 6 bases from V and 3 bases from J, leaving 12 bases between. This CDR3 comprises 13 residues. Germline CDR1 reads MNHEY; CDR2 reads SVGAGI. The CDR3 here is CASSRRPSYEQYF. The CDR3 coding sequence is TGTGCCAGCAGCCGCCGACCAAGCTACGAGCAGTACTTC.

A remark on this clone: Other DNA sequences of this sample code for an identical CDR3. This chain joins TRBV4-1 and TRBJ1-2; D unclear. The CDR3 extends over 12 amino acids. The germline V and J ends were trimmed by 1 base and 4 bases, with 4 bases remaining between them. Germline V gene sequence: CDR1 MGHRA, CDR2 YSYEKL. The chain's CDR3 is CASSQVGYGYTF. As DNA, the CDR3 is TGCGCCAGCAGCCAAGTGGGCTATGGCTACACCTTC.

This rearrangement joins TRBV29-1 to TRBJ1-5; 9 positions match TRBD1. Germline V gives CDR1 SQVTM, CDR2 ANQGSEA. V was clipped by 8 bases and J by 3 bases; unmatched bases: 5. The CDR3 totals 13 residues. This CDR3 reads CSIGQGNNQPQHF. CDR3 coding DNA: TGCAGCATTGGACAGGGGAACAATCAGCCCCAGCATTTT.

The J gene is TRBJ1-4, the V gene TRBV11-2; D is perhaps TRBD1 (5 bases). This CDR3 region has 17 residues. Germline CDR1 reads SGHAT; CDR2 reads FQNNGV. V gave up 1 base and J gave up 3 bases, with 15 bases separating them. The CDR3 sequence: CASSLGRAGVSNEKLFF. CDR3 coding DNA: TGTGCCAGCAGCTTAGGAAGGGCGGGGGTCTCTAATGAAAAACTGTTTTTT.

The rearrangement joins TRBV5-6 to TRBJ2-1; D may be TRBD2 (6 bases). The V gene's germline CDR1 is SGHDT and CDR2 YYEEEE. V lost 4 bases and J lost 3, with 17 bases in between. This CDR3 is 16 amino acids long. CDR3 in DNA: TGTGCCAGCAGCAGGCAACGGGCGGGGAACTACAATGAGCAGTTCTTC. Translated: CASSRQRAGNYNEQFF.

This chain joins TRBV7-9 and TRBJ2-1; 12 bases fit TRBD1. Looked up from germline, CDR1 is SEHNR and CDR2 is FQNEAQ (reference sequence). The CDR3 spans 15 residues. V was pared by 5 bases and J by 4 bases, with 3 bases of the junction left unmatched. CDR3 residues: CASSQGQGAYNEQFF. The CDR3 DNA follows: TGTGCCAGCAGCCAGGGACAGGGGGCATACAATGAGCAGTTCTTC.

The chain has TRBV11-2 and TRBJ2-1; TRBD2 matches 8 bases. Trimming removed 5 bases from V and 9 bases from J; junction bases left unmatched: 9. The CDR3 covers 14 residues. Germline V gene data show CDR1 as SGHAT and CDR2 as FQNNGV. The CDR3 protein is CASSGTRLESEQFF. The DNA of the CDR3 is TGTGCCAGCAGCGGGACTAGATTGGAGAGTGAGCAGTTCTTC.

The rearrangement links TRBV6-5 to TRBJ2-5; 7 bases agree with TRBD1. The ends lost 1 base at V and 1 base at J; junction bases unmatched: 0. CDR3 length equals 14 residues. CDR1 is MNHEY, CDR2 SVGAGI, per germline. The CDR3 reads CASSYWTGQETQYF. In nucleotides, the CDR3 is TGTGCCAGCAGTTACTGGACAGGCCAAGAGACCCAGTACTTC.

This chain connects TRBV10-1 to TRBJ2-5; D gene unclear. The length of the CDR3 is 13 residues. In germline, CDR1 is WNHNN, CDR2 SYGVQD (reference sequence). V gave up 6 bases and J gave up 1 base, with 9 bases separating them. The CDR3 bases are TGCGCCAGCAGCAGGTCAATCCAAGAGACCCAGTACTTC. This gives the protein CASSRSIQETQYF.

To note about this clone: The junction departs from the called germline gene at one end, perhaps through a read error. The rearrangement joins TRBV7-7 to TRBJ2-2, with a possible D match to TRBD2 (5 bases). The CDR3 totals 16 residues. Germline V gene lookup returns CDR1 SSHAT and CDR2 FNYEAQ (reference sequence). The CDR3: CASSPPAPRGTGELFF. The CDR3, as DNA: TGTGCTAGCAGCCCGCCGGCGCCCCGGGGCACCGGGGAGCTGTTTTTT.

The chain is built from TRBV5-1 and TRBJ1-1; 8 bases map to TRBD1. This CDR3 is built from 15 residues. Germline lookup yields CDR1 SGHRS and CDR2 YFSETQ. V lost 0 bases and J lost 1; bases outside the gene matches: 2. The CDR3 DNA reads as TGCGCCAGCAGCTTGGGGACAGGGTGGAACACTGAAGCTTTCTTT. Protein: CASSLGTGWNTEAFF. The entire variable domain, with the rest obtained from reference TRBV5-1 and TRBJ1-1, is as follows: KAGVTQTPRYLIKTRGQQVTLSCSPISGHRSVSWYQQTPGQGLQFLFEYFSETQRNKGNFPGRFSGRQFSNSRSEMNVSTLELGDSALYLCASSLGTGWNTEAFFGQGTRLTVV.

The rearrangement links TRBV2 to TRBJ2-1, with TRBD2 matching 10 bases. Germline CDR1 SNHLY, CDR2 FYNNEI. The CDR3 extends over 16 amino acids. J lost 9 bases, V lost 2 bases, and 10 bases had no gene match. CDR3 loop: CASSETELAGRGEQFF. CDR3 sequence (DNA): TGTGCCAGCAGTGAAACGGAACTAGCGGGACGGGGTGAGCAGTTCTTC.

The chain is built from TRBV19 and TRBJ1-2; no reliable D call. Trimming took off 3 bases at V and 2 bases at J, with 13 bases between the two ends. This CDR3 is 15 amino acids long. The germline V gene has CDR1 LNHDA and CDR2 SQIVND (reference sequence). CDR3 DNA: TGTGCCAGTAGTATCGGGGAAGCGGCCAACTATGGCTACACCTTC. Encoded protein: CASSIGEAANYGYTF.

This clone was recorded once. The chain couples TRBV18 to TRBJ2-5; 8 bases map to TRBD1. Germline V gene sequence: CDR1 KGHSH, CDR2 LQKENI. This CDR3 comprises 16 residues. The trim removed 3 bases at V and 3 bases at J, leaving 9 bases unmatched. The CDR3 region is CASSPLTGVGEETQYF. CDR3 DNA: TGTGCCAGCTCACCCCTGACAGGGGTAGGTGAAGAGACCCAGTACTTC.

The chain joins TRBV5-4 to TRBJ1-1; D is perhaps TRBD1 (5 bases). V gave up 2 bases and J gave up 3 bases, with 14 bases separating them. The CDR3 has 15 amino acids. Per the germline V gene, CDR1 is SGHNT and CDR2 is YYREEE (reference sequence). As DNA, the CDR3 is TGTGCCAGCAGCTTTGGGGCACAGGAATACACTGAAGCTTTCTTT. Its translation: CASSFGAQEYTEAFF.